Listed below are T cell receptor beta chains from one sample, sequenced in a study of shared clonotypes between healthy human individuals. The data were produced by immunoSEQ multiplex PCR, yet TCRdb's version contains in-frame clones alone and is incomplete. This table has roughly 1.4 million clones, around 98.5% appearing once. Sequencing was done on a sample of naive CD4+ T cells sorted from blood. Receptors originate from a young man in good health. The CDR3 runs from the conserved cysteine through the conserved F or W. A D gene is named only where the DNA matches it firmly. Expanded clones get a size class; other rows say once, few or many, or leave the size out.

J	D	V	size	CDR3	DNA
TRBJ2-3	-	TRBV14	-	CASSHRKRGSTSTDTQYF	TGTGCCAGCAGCCATCGGAAAAGAGGTAGTACTAGCACAGATACGCAGTATTTT
TRBJ1-1	-	TRBV5-1	once	CASSEITGAEAFF	TGCGCCAGCAGTGAGATCACCGGGGCTGAAGCTTTCTTT
TRBJ2-5	TRBD2	TRBV5-5	-	CASSTSGTSVETQYF	TGTGCCAGCAGCACCTCCGGGACTAGCGTAGAGACCCAGTACTTC
TRBJ2-2	-	TRBV15	-	CATRTQASTGELFF	TGTGCCACCAGAACCCAAGCCTCAACCGGGGAGCTGTTTTTT
TRBJ2-2	-	TRBV5-1	-	CASSLAGSGTGELFF	TGCGCCAGCAGCTTGGCCGGGAGCGGCACCGGGGAGCTGTTTTTT
TRBJ2-1	-	TRBV9	once	CASSGSGRYNEQFF	TGTGCCAGCAGCGGTAGCGGACGCTACAATGAGCAGTTCTTC
TRBJ2-2	TRBD1	TRBV9	-	CASSVAGQGSTGELFF	TGTGCCAGCAGCGTAGCTGGACAGGGAAGCACCGGGGAGCTGTTTTTT
TRBJ2-7	TRBD2	TRBV5-1	-	CASSFPRAGGADEQYF	TGCGCCAGCAGCTTCCCCCGAGCGGGAGGCGCGGACGAGCAGTACTTC
TRBJ2-7	-	TRBV10-2	-	CASRVGHEQYF	TGCGCCAGCAGGGTGGGCCACGAGCAGTACTTC
TRBJ1-1	-	TRBV11-2	once	CASSPGTKATEAFF	TGTGCCAGCAGCCCCGGGACAAAAGCTACCGAAGCTTTCTTT
TRBJ1-2	-	TRBV9	-	CASSRPGGSGYTF	TGTGCCAGCAGCCGACCAGGAGGGAGTGGCTACACCTTC
TRBJ2-7	-	TRBV5-4	-	CASRQLMGDEQYF	TGTGCCAGCAGGCAACTGATGGGAGACGAGCAGTACTTC
TRBJ1-1	-	TRBV30	-	CAWTGNANTEAFF	TGTGCCTGGACCGGGAACGCGAACACTGAAGCTTTCTTT
TRBJ2-6	-	TRBV7-2	-	CASSSSDSPSGANVLTF	TGTGCCAGCAGCTCATCGGACTCACCCTCTGGGGCCAACGTCCTGACTTTC
TRBJ2-5	-	TRBV15	once	CATSRGTKGRQETQYF	TGTGCCACCAGCAGGGGAACCAAGGGACGTCAAGAGACCCAGTACTTC
TRBJ2-3	-	TRBV5-4	-	CASSPGGGDTQYF	TGTGCCAGCAGCCCTGGAGGGGGCGATACGCAGTATTTT
TRBJ2-3	TRBD2	TRBV6-5	-	CASSWTSGRTDTQYF	TGTGCCAGCAGTTGGACTAGCGGAAGAACAGATACGCAGTATTTT
TRBJ2-7	TRBD1	TRBV5-5	-	CASSKGQLYEQYF	TGTGCCAGCAGCAAGGGACAGCTCTACGAGCAGTACTTC
TRBJ2-7	-	TRBV28	once	CASSLSTSLAYEQYF	TGTGCCAGCAGTTTATCCACTAGTTTGGCCTACGAGCAGTACTTC
TRBJ1-2	-	TRBV18	-	CASSLDQQDFKGYTF	TGTGCCAGCTCACTCGATCAACAGGACTTCAAGGGCTACACCTTC
TRBJ2-5	TRBD1	TRBV29-1	-	CSARGTGNQETQYF	TGCAGCGCCAGAGGGACAGGCAACCAAGAGACCCAGTACTTC
TRBJ1-1	TRBD1	TRBV7-2	-	CASSLSGGTEAFF	TGTGCCAGCAGCTTATCAGGGGGGACTGAAGCTTTCTTT
TRBJ1-5	-	TRBV5-1	-	CASSLDSYSNQPQHF	TGCGCCAGCAGCTTGGACAGTTATAGCAATCAGCCCCAGCATTTT
TRBJ1-4	-	TRBV6-5	-	CASSYLSPGEKLFF	TGTGCCAGCAGTTACCTCTCCCCTGGTGAAAAACTGTTTTTT
TRBJ2-7	-	TRBV6-1	once	CASSVGRLNSYEQYF	TGTGCCAGCAGTGTTGGACGGCTGAACTCCTACGAGCAGTACTTC
TRBJ1-1	-	TRBV5-5	once	CASSSRLNTEAFF	TGTGCCAGCAGCTCCCGTCTGAACACTGAAGCTTTCTTT
TRBJ2-7	-	TRBV7-3	-	CASSPYPGEHEQYF	TGTGCCAGCAGCCCATACCCGGGAGAGCACGAGCAGTACTTC
TRBJ1-5	-	TRBV5-5	-	CASSLRQDVGNQPQHF	TGTGCCAGCAGCTTGAGGCAGGACGTGGGCAATCAGCCCCAGCATTTT
TRBJ2-5	TRBD1	TRBV29-1	-	CSVLGQVRVETQYF	TGCAGCGTACTGGGACAGGTGAGGGTAGAGACCCAGTACTTC
TRBJ1-4	-	TRBV18	-	CASSRVTGTYNEKLFF	TGTGCCAGCTCACGAGTGACCGGGACATACAATGAAAAACTGTTTTTT
TRBJ1-3	TRBD1	TRBV5-4	-	CASSFGGQLLSGNTIYF	TGTGCCAGCAGCTTCGGGGGACAGCTTCTCTCTGGAAACACCATATATTTT
TRBJ1-2	-	TRBV5-1	-	CASSAPGQDYGYTF	TGCGCCAGCAGCGCACCGGGACAAGACTATGGCTACACCTTC
TRBJ2-2	-	TRBV5-5	-	CASSLVGSGELFF	TGTGCCAGCAGCTTGGTGGGTTCCGGGGAGCTGTTTTTT
TRBJ1-2	TRBD1	TRBV6-5	once	CASRIQGSYGYTF	TGTGCCAGCAGGATACAGGGGAGCTATGGCTACACCTTC
TRBJ2-7	-	TRBV28	-	CAIKGVSYEQYF	TGTGCCATAAAGGGGGTTTCCTACGAGCAGTACTTC
TRBJ2-1	-	TRBV19	-	CASSVGSRGPYNEQFF	TGTGCCAGTAGTGTCGGGTCGAGGGGCCCCTACAATGAGCAGTTCTTC
TRBJ2-1	-	TRBV4-3	-	CASSQASEQFF	TGCGCCAGCAGCCAAGCTAGTGAGCAGTTCTTC
TRBJ2-2	TRBD1	TRBV9	-	CASSEGAANTGELFF	TGTGCCAGCAGCGAGGGGGCCGCGAACACCGGGGAGCTGTTTTTT
TRBJ2-5	TRBD2	TRBV9	-	CASSPRTSGSRETQYF	TGTGCCAGCAGCCCCCGGACTAGCGGGAGTAGGGAGACCCAGTACTTC
TRBJ2-1	-	TRBV28	-	CASSLAGLPNYNEQFF	TGTGCCAGCAGTCTAGCAGGGCTTCCCAACTACAATGAGCAGTTCTTC
TRBJ2-7	-	TRBV7-2	once	CASSPTTGYEQYF	TGTGCCAGCAGCCCCACGACGGGCTACGAGCAGTACTTC
TRBJ2-7	TRBD1	TRBV9	once	CASSPRQGTVYEQYF	TGTGCCAGCAGCCCCCGACAGGGGACGGTTTACGAGCAGTACTTC
TRBJ2-2	-	TRBV5-1	few	CASSLAKNTGELFF	TGCGCCAGCAGCTTGGCCAAGAACACCGGGGAGCTGTTTTTT
TRBJ1-2	-	TRBV28	-	CASSLGQPHGYTF	TGTGCCAGCAGTTTGGGGCAGCCTCATGGCTACACCTTC
TRBJ2-7	TRBD1	TRBV5-1	-	CASSFRGPTSITTYEQYF	TGCGCCAGCAGCTTCAGGGGGCCGACATCGATAACCACCTACGAGCAGTACTTC
TRBJ1-5	-	TRBV6-4	-	CASSEGTGQPQHF	TGTGCCAGCAGTGAGGGTACGGGACAGCCCCAGCATTTT